This record looks at one T cell receptor beta chain sequence and its context. Its target is unknown. The data originate from a study of blood T cells in healthy people across ages. Isolated per sample were at least 7 million PBMCs. CDR1 SQVTM and CDR2 ANQGSEA come from the germline V gene. The CDR3 runs 12 residues. V shed 4 bases and J shed 5 bases, with 9 bases lying between them. Broader study findings: Across the age range, TCR beta diversity per million T cells fell in a roughly linear way. Aged donors had fewer naive CD4+ cells and lower diversity than long-lived donors.

The second PCR ran roughly 6 to 11 cycles with a sample-barcoded 5' primer and J-beta primers. TCRdb reprocessed the 5' RACE reads via MiXCR and lists one record per CDR3 protein. The sample has 700,000 to 900,000 distinct CDR3 sequences, about 53% seen once. This chain links TRBV29-1 with TRBJ2-1, with no clear D. The material sequenced was blood. The sequence was obtained from an elderly man in good health. The CDR3 protein is CSVVPHNNEQFF. In nucleotides, the CDR3 is TGCAGCGTTGTACCACATAACAATGAGCAGTTCTTC.